These 17 T cell receptor beta chains originate from one sample sequenced in a study of CD8+ T cells in alopecia areata. Sequencing used cDNA as its template, made by extracting RNA and reverse transcribing it. The protocol was immunoSEQ multiplex PCR, while the TCRdb copy is restricted to in-frame clones and leaves out a portion. The sample consists of 110,000 to 150,000 clones, roughly 62% of them appearing once. The sample consisted of CD4+ T cells sorted from blood, taken at week 0. These receptor sequences come from a human donor with alopecia areata.

The J gene is TRBJ2-1, the V gene TRBV18; 11 bases map to TRBD2. Germline CDR1 KGHSH, CDR2 LQKENI. This CDR3 region has 15 residues. With 2 bases clipped from V and 15 bases from J, the junction kept 12 bases outside the gene matches. CDR3 protein: CASSPSASGGLNLFF. DNA for the CDR3: TGTGCCAGCTCACCATCGGCTAGCGGGGGGCTCAATCTGTTCTTC.

The rearrangement joins TRBV25-1 to TRBJ1-2; 8 bases agree with TRBD1. The germline CDR1 and CDR2 sequences are MGHDK and SYGVNS. The CDR3 contains 14 residues. After removal of 3 bases from V and 4 bases from J, the junction contained 4 bases not matched to a gene. DNA of the CDR3: TGTGCCAGCAGTGACGCGACAGGGGCCTATGGCTACACCTTC. Protein sequence: CASSDATGAYGYTF.

In its sample, this clone was seen once. The chain combines TRBV4-2 with TRBJ2-3; D not resolved. There are 13 residues in the CDR3. With 0 bases removed from V and 9 bases from J, the gap between germline ends came to 10 bases. Germline assignment: CDR1 LGHNA and CDR2 YNFKEQ. The CDR3 here is CASSQDLTDTQYF. Here the CDR3 DNA reads TGTGCCAGCAGCCAAGATCTGACTGACACGCAGTATTTT.

The chain uses TRBV5-4 and TRBJ2-7; D is possibly TRBD1 (5 bases). Between the trimmed V and J ends, which lost 0 bases and 4 bases, there was a span of 14 bases. Germline-derived CDR1 and CDR2 are SGHNT and YYREEE (reference sequence). The CDR3 contains 15 residues. CDR3 amino acids: CASSLDSAGLYEQYF. Written as DNA, the CDR3 is TGTGCCAGCAGCTTGGATTCGGCAGGGCTATACGAGCAGTACTTC.

This clone was recorded a few times. V usage is TRBV6-5 and J usage is TRBJ1-3; TRBD1 aligns across 7 bases. Germline V lookup: CDR1 MNHEY, CDR2 SVGAGI. After removal of 8 bases from V and 1 base from J, the junction contained 8 bases not matched to a gene. This CDR3 has 15 residues. CDR3 DNA sequence: TGTGCCAGCGGGGGGACAGCTCCGTCTGGAAACACCATATATTTT. Translation: CASGGTAPSGNTIYF.

This chain links TRBV6-5 with TRBJ1-2; 7 positions agree with TRBD1. With V trimmed by 0 bases and J by 8 bases, 12 bases remained unmatched. The CDR3 has 16 residues. Germline V gene lookup returns CDR1 MNHEY and CDR2 SVGAGI. The CDR3 DNA is TGTGCCAGCAGTTACTCGACAGGGTCAGGGTTTTACGGCTACACCTTC. Translated: CASSYSTGSGFYGYTF.

The chain employs TRBV4-3 and TRBJ2-7; D unresolved. V lost 0 bases to trimming and J lost 7 bases, with 16 bases between them. The CDR3 extends over 15 amino acids. The V gene's germline CDR1 is LGHNA and CDR2 YSLEER. The CDR3 loop is CASSQDPVNPREQYF. The CDR3 DNA sequence: TGCGCCAGCAGCCAAGACCCAGTCAACCCGAGGGAGCAGTACTTC.

The chain is built from TRBV30 and TRBJ1-1; 12 nucleotides align to TRBD1. CDR1 is GTSNPN and CDR2 is SVGIG in the germline V gene (reference sequence). CDR3 size: 14 residues. V was pared by 3 bases and J by 4 bases, with 3 bases of the junction left unmatched. The CDR3 DNA follows: TGTGCCTGGAGCGTGGGACAGGGGGCCACTGAAGCTTTCTTT. Encoded protein: CAWSVGQGATEAFF.

V and J are TRBV7-2 and TRBJ2-2; TRBD1 agrees at 7 bases. The CDR3 extends over 14 amino acids. Germline CDR1 and CDR2: SGHTA and FQGNSA. V shed 4 bases, J shed 4 bases, and the junction held 3 bases outside the gene matches. The CDR3 is CASSSTGITGELFF. The CDR3 nucleotides are TGTGCCAGCAGCTCGACAGGGATCACCGGGGAGCTGTTTTTT.

This clone was observed many times. The genes are TRBV2 and TRBJ2-7; either TRBD1 or TRBD2 may fit D (5 bases each). V lost 7 bases to trimming and J lost 2 bases, with 12 bases between them. CDR1 and CDR2 from the germline V gene are SNHLY and FYNNEI. The length of the CDR3 is 13 residues. CDR3 sequence: CASTVGRPYEQYF. CDR3 in DNA: TGTGCCAGCACCGTGGGACGCCCCTACGAGCAGTACTTC. Full variable domain (missing parts from reference TRBV2 and TRBJ2-7): EPEVTQTPSHQVTQMGQEVILRCVPISNHLYFYWYRQILGQKVEFLVSFYNNEISEKSEIFDDQFSVERPDGSNFTLKIRSTKLEDSAMYFCASTVGRPYEQYFGPGTRLTVT.

This clone was detected only once. The chain employs TRBV27 and TRBJ1-2; D possibly corresponds to TRBD1 (6 bases). This CDR3 is built from 15 residues. With 5 bases removed from V and 4 bases from J, the gap between germline ends came to 17 bases. The germline gives CDR1 MNHEY, CDR2 SMNVEV (reference sequence). CDR3 amino acids: CASSLRRGGAYGYTF. The CDR3 nucleotides are TGTGCCAGCAGTCTTCGGCGAGGGGGAGCCTATGGCTACACCTTC.

This sequence joins TRBV18 and TRBJ1-1, with a tentative D call TRBD1 (5 bases). The CDR3 is 14 amino acids. V was trimmed by 6 bases and J by 3 bases, leaving 14 bases between them. The germline V gene has CDR1 KGHSH and CDR2 LQKENI. The CDR3 DNA reads as TGTGCCAGCTCGTTCCAGGGTGTTGACACTGAAGCTTTCTTT. Protein sequence: CASSFQGVDTEAFF. Filled out from reference TRBV18 and TRBJ1-1, the complete variable domain reads NAGVMQNPRHLVRRRGQEARLRCSPMKGHSHVYWYRQLPEEGLKFMVYLQKENIIDESGMPKERFSAEFPKEGPSILRIQQVVRGDSAAYFCASSFQGVDTEAFFGQGTRLTVV.

This clone was seen a handful of times. The J gene is TRBJ2-1, the V gene TRBV5-1; TRBD2 agrees at 12 bases. V lost 5 bases and J lost 0; bases outside the gene matches: 24. This CDR3 is 23 amino acids long. In germline, CDR1 is SGHRS, CDR2 YFSETQ. CDR3 loop: CASRTGLAGKASQTPSSYNEQFF. In nucleotides, the CDR3 is TGCGCCAGCAGGACCGGACTAGCGGGGAAAGCCTCCCAGACCCCGAGCTCCTACAATGAGCAGTTCTTC.

This chain links TRBV25-1 with TRBJ1-1, with 8 bases lining up with TRBD1. This CDR3 is built from 15 residues. Germline V gives CDR1 MGHDK, CDR2 SYGVNS. The trim removed 5 bases at V and 4 bases at J, leaving 9 bases unmatched. CDR3 residues: CASSRAGGSGTEAFF. CDR3 DNA: TGTGCCAGCAGTCGGGCAGGGGGCAGCGGCACTGAAGCTTTCTTT.

In this sample, this clone turned up a few times. The V gene is TRBV7-9, the J gene TRBJ2-2; no reliable D call. V dropped 5 bases and J dropped 5 bases, with 12 bases sitting between them. This CDR3 has 14 residues. Germline V CDR1 and CDR2: SEHNR, FQNEAQ (reference sequence). Written as DNA, the CDR3 is TGTGCCAGCAGCCTCGATACGAGGACCGGGGAGCTGTTTTTT. This codes for CASSLDTRTGELFF.

In its sample, this clone was seen once. The chain has TRBV7-2 and TRBJ2-5; TRBD1 matches 7 bases. The CDR3 is 15 amino acids. J gave up 2 bases and V 5 bases, and 8 bases lay outside the gene matches. CDR1 and CDR2 from the germline V gene are SGHTA and FQGNSA. The CDR3 region is CASSTDRDSQETQYF. Written as DNA, the CDR3 is TGTGCCAGCAGCACCGACCGGGACAGTCAAGAGACCCAGTACTTC. Full variable domain (missing parts from reference TRBV7-2 and TRBJ2-5): GAGVSQSPSNKVTEKGKDVELRCDPISGHTALYWYRQSLGQGLEFLIYFQGNSAPDKSGLPSDRFSAERTGGSVSTLTIQRTQQEDSAVYLCASSTDRDSQETQYFGPGTRLLVL.

The gene calls are TRBV30 and TRBJ2-6, with D perhaps TRBD1 (6 bases). This CDR3 has 14 residues. Germline V gives CDR1 GTSNPN, CDR2 SVGIG (reference sequence). V lost 8 bases to trimming and J lost 0 bases, with 11 bases between them. The CDR3 protein is CANGQPSGANVLTF. The CDR3, as DNA: TGTGCCAACGGACAGCCCTCTGGGGCCAACGTCCTGACTTTC.